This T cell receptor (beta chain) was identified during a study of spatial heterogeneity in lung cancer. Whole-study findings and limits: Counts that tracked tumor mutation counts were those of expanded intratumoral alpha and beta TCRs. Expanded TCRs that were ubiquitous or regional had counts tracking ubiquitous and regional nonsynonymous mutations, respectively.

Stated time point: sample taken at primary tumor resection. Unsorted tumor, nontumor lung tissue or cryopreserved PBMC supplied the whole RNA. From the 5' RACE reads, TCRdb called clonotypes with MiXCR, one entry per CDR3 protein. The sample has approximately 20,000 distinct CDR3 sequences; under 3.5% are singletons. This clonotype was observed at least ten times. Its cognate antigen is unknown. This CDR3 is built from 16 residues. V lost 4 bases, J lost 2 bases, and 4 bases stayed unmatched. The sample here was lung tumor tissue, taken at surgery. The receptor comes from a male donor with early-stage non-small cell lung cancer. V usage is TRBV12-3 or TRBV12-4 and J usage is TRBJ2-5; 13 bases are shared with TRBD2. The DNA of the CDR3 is TGTGCCAGCAGTTCCGCGGGACTAGCGGGGCAAGAGACCCAGTACTTC. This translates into CASSSAGLAGQETQYF.